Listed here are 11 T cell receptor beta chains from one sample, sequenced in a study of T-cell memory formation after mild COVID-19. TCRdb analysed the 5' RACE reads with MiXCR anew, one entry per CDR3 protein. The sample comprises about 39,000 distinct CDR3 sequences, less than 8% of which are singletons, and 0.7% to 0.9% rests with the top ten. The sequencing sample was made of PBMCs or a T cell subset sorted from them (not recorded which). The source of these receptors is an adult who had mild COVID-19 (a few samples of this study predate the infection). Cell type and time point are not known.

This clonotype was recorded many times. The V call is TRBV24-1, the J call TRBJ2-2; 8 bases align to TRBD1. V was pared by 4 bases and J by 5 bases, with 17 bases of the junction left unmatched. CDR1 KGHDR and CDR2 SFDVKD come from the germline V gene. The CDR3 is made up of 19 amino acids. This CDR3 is CATSESGTGVFPWTGELFF. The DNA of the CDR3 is TGTGCCACCAGTGAATCCGGGACAGGAGTCTTCCCTTGGACCGGGGAGCTGTTTTTT.

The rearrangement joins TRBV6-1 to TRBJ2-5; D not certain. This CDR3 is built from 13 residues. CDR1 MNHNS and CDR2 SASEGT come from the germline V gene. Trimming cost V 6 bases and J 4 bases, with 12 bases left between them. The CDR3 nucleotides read TGTGCCAGCAGACCATCCATAGCAGAGACCCAGTACTTC. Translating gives CASRPSIAETQYF.

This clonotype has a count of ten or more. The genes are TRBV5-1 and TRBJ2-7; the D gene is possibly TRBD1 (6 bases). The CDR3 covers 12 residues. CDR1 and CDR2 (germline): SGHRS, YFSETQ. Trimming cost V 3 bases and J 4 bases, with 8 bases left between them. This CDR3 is CASSSRGYEQYF. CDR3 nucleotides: TGCGCCAGCAGCTCCAGGGGTTACGAGCAGTACTTC. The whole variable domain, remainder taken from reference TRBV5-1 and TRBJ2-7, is KAGVTQTPRYLIKTRGQQVTLSCSPISGHRSVSWYQQTPGQGLQFLFEYFSETQRNKGNFPGRFSGRQFSNSRSEMNVSTLELGDSALYLCASSSRGYEQYFGPGTRLTVT.

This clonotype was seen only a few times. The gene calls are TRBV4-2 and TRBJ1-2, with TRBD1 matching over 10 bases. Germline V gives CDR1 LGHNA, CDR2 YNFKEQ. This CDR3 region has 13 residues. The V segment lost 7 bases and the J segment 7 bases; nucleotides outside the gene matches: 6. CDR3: CASKRDRGSGYTF. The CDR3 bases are TGTGCCAGCAAGAGGGACAGGGGAAGTGGCTACACCTTC.

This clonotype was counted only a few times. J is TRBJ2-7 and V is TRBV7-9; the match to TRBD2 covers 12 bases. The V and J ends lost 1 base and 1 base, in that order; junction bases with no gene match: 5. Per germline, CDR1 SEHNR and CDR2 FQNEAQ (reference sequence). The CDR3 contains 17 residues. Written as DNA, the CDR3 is TGTGCCAGCAGCTTAGGAGGACTAGCGGGGTGGTCCTACGAGCAGTACTTC. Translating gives CASSLGGLAGWSYEQYF.

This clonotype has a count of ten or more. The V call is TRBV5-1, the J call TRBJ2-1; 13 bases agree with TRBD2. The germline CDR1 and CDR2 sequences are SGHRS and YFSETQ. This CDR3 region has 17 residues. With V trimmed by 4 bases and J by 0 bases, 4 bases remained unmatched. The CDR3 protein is CASSTGLAGSSYNEQFF. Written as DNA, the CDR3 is TGCGCCAGCAGCACGGGACTAGCGGGAAGCTCCTACAATGAGCAGTTCTTC.

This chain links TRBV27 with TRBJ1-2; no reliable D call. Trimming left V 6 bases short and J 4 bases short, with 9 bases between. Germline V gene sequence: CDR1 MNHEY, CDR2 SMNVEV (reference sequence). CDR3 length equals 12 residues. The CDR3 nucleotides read TGTGCCAGCAGCAGACGAGGCTATGGCTACACCTTC. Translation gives CASSRRGYGYTF.

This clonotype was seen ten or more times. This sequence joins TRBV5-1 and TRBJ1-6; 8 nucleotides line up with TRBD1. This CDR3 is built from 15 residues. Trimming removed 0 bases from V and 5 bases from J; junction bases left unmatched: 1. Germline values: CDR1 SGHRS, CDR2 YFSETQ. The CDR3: CASSLGTGHNSPLHF. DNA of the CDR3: TGCGCCAGCAGCTTGGGGACAGGGCATAATTCACCCCTCCACTTT.

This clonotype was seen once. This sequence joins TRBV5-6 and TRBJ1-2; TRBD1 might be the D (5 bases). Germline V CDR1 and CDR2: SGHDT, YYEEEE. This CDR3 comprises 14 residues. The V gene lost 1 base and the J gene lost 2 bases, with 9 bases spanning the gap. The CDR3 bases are TGTGCCAGCAGCTTGTCCCCAGGGAACTATGGCTACACCTTC. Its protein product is CASSLSPGNYGYTF.

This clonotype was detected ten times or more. The CDR3 reads CASSQRGGPSTDTQYF. The DNA for the CDR3 is TGTGCCAGCAGCCAAAGAGGAGGTCCTAGCACAGATACGCAGTATTTT. The chain combines TRBV3-1 with TRBJ2-3; TRBD2 is a possible D gene (5 bases). Between the trimmed V and J ends, which lost 2 bases and 0 bases, there was a span of 12 bases. The CDR3 extends over 16 amino acids. Germline values: CDR1 LGHDT, CDR2 YNNKEL (reference sequence).

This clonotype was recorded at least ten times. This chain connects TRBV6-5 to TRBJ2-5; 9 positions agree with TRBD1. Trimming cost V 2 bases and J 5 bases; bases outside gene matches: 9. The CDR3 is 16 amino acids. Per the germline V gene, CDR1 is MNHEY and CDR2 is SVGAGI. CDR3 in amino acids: CASSYPGTGRRETQYF. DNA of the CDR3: TGTGCCAGCAGTTACCCCGGGACAGGGCGACGGGAGACCCAGTACTTC.